One and the same sample provided the 10 T cell receptor beta chains below, sequenced in a study of T cells after somatic rescue of genetic block (TCRdb year 2020). The library was obtained by the immunoSEQ multiplex PCR assay. TCRdb re-hosts the immuneACCESS table, in-frame sequences only. Its copies lack some clones; in the studies checked, an unresolved V gene accounts for under half of them, and the cause for the rest is not known. This sample is represented by approximately 67,000 clones; 92% of them were singletons. The ten largest clones capture 3% of the sample. Sequenced: peripheral blood mononuclear cells (PBMCs). The receptors stem from a man in his forties or fifties.

The J gene is TRBJ2-7, the V gene TRBV19; D assignment may be TRBD1 or TRBD2 (5 bases each). Germline CDR1 LNHDA, CDR2 SQIVND (reference sequence). This CDR3 spans 14 amino acids. V lost 4 bases, J lost 3 bases, and 13 bases lay in between. CDR3 protein: CASSKGRGYYEQYF. In DNA form, the CDR3 reads TGTGCCAGTAGTAAGGGACGGGGCTACTACGAGCAGTACTTC.

The chain carries TRBV29-1 and TRBJ2-1, with 10 positions matching TRBD2. The CDR3 is 14 amino acids. CDR1 is SQVTM and CDR2 is ANQGSEA in the germline V gene. Trimming cost V 7 bases and J 0 bases; bases outside gene matches: 3. CDR3: CSGSSGGSYNEQFF. CDR3 DNA sequence: TGCAGCGGCTCTAGCGGGGGCTCCTACAATGAGCAGTTCTTC.

The CDR3 region has the DNA TGTGCCACCAGACCTGTAGCGGGAGCCCTCAGGGGGAGCACAGATACGCAGTATTTT. This sequence encodes CATRPVAGALRGSTDTQYF. This chain joins TRBV15 and TRBJ2-3; TRBD2 aligns across 9 bases. CDR3 size: 19 residues. Looked up from germline, CDR1 is LNHNV and CDR2 is YYDKDF (reference sequence). The V gene end was trimmed by 6 bases and the J gene end by 0 bases; junction bases not matched to a gene: 16.

V and J are TRBV7-8 and TRBJ2-3; possible D gene TRBD1, 6 bases. V lost 2 bases, J lost 3 bases, and 12 bases lay in between. CDR3 size: 15 residues. The V gene's germline CDR1 is SGHVS and CDR2 FQNEAQ. CDR3 region: CASSLLSGTTDTQYF. The CDR3 bases are TGTGCCAGCAGCTTATTGTCGGGGACAACAGATACGCAGTATTTT. The whole variable domain, remainder taken from reference TRBV7-8 and TRBJ2-3, is GAGVSQSPRYKVAKRGQDVALRCDPISGHVSLFWYQQALGQGPEFLTYFQNEAQLDKSGLPSDRFFAERPEGSVSTLKIQRTQQEDSAVYLCASSLLSGTTDTQYFGPGTRLTVL.

The chain has TRBV9 and TRBJ2-3, with D possibly being TRBD2 (5 bases). The CDR3 loop spans 12 amino acids. Germline-derived CDR1 and CDR2 are SGDLS and YYNGEE. V lost 4 bases and J lost 5, with 8 bases in between. The CDR3 DNA reads TGTGCCAGCAGCTCCAGCGGAGATACGCAGTATTTT. Protein: CASSSSGDTQYF.

This clone has just one count. The chain links TRBV5-4 to TRBJ2-4; 8 bases align to TRBD1. CDR3 length: 14 residues. The V gene's germline CDR1 is SGHNT and CDR2 YYREEE (reference sequence). J was trimmed by 1 base and V by 3 bases; bases with no gene match: 0. In DNA, the CDR3 is TGTGCCAGCAGCTGGGACAGGGCCAAAAACATTCAGTACTTC. Residues: CASSWDRAKNIQYF.

The chain carries TRBV5-6 and TRBJ2-7; the D is unclear. Germline CDR1 reads SGHDT; CDR2 reads YYEEEE. Deletions cut 4 bases from V and 7 bases from J, with 12 bases between. This CDR3 spans 12 amino acids. CDR3 residues: CASSESTAEQYF. DNA of the CDR3: TGTGCCAGCAGCGAGTCTACGGCAGAGCAGTACTTC. The entire variable domain, with the rest obtained from reference TRBV5-6 and TRBJ2-7, is as follows: DAGVTQSPTHLIKTRGQQVTLRCSPKSGHDTVSWYQQALGQGPQFIFQYYEEEERQRGNFPDRFSGHQFPNYSSELNVNALLLGDSALYLCASSESTAEQYFGPGTRLTVT.

The V and J genes are TRBV6-1 and TRBJ1-5; 7 nucleotides line up with TRBD1. CDR1 and CDR2 from the germline V gene are MNHNS and SASEGT. V lost 6 bases, J lost 1 base, and 6 bases stayed unmatched. The CDR3 contains 15 residues. The CDR3 DNA is TGTGCCAGCAGCCCACAGGGGAGAAGCAATCAGCCCCAGCATTTT. This gives the protein CASSPQGRSNQPQHF.

J is TRBJ1-5 and V is TRBV18, with 8 bases identical to TRBD1. Unmatched junction bases numbered 11, after V lost 6 bases and J lost 7 bases. The CDR3 is 15 residues long. CDR1 and CDR2 (germline): KGHSH, LQKENI. This CDR3 reads CASSPRGQGSQPQHF. The CDR3 DNA follows: TGTGCCAGCTCCCCGAGAGGACAGGGTTCCCAGCCCCAGCATTTT. The full variable domain, completed using reference TRBV18 and TRBJ1-5, is NAGVMQNPRHLVRRRGQEARLRCSPMKGHSHVYWYRQLPEEGLKFMVYLQKENIIDESGMPKERFSAEFPKEGPSILRIQQVVRGDSAAYFCASSPRGQGSQPQHFGDGTRLSIL.

The chain couples TRBV19 to TRBJ1-2; 9 nucleotides line up with TRBD1. V lost 5 bases, J lost 2 bases, and 6 bases stayed unmatched. Germline-derived CDR1 and CDR2 are LNHDA and SQIVND (reference sequence). This CDR3 has 15 amino acids. Here the CDR3 reads CASSAPGQGNYGYTF. The DNA for the CDR3 is TGTGCCAGTAGTGCGCCGGGACAGGGAAACTATGGCTACACCTTC.